These 27 T cell receptor beta chains were all obtained from the same sample, sequenced in a study of blood T cell repertoires in COVID-19. Produced via immunoSEQ multiplex PCR; TCRdb's table is partial and in-frame only. Of 25,000 to 35,000 clones in the sample, more than 80% are singletons; the top ten hold 7.3%. The sequenced sample was peripheral blood. The receptors were gathered from a human donor in a cohort sampled during active COVID-19.

This chain joins TRBV7-2 and TRBJ1-5; no clear D gene. CDR3 length equals 12 residues. V was cut by 5 bases and J by 10 bases, with 12 bases left in between. Germline loops: CDR1 SGHTA, CDR2 FQGNSA. The CDR3 DNA is TGTGCCAGCAGCCCATATATGGGCCCCCAGCATTTT. Protein: CASSPYMGPQHF. Based on the CDR3 plus reference TRBV7-2 and TRBJ1-5, the full variable domain is GAGVSQSPSNKVTEKGKDVELRCDPISGHTALYWYRQSLGQGLEFLIYFQGNSAPDKSGLPSDRFSAERTGGSVSTLTIQRTQQEDSAVYLCASSPYMGPQHFGDGTRLSIL.

The chain couples TRBV20-1 to TRBJ2-1; 8 positions match TRBD2. This CDR3 has 16 residues. With V trimmed by 3 bases and J by 1 base, 8 bases remained unmatched. Germline V CDR1 and CDR2: DFQATT, SNEGSKA (reference sequence). The CDR3 sequence: CSASGPQRGSYNEQFF. CDR3 nucleotide sequence: TGCAGTGCTAGTGGGCCCCAGCGGGGGTCCTACAATGAGCAGTTCTTC.

V usage is TRBV2 and J usage is TRBJ1-4; 7 bases agree with TRBD1. Germline V lookup: CDR1 SNHLY, CDR2 FYNNEI. Losses at the gene ends were 1 base for V and 8 bases for J; bases not matched to a gene: 4. The CDR3 is 14 residues long. The CDR3 DNA follows: TGTGCCAGCAGTGAAGAGGGGGCAGGGGAAAAACTGTTTTTT. It specifies CASSEEGAGEKLFF.

As concerns this clone: An end of the junction differs from the germline gene, which may be a read error. CDR3 region: CASSLAQTGPYGTDTQYF. The DNA for the CDR3 is TGTGCTAGCAGCTTAGCTCAGACAGGGCCCTACGGCACAGATACGCAGTATTTT. This chain connects TRBV7-7 to TRBJ2-3, with 7 bases identical to TRBD1. This CDR3 has 18 amino acids. Germline assignment: CDR1 SSHAT and CDR2 FNYEAQ (reference sequence).

This chain joins TRBV27 and TRBJ2-1, with D possibly being TRBD2 (6 bases). The length of the CDR3 is 14 residues. From germline, CDR1 is MNHEY and CDR2 SMNVEV (reference sequence). The V end was cut by 2 bases, the J end by 10 bases, with 15 bases between. In DNA form, the CDR3 reads TGTGCCAGCAGTTTAGCGGGACGGCTCGAGGAGCAGTTCTTC. Translating it yields CASSLAGRLEEQFF.

This clone came up a few times. The V gene is TRBV4-1, the J gene TRBJ1-2; tentatively, D is TRBD1 (5 bases). This CDR3 contains 14 residues. V lost 3 bases and J 0 bases, leaving 8 bases between the germline ends. Germline values: CDR1 MGHRA, CDR2 YSYEKL. The CDR3 nucleotides are TGCGCCAGCAGCCAGGGGCAGTCTAACTATGGCTACACCTTC. This codes for CASSQGQSNYGYTF.

This chain connects TRBV3-1 (or the pseudogene TRBV3-2) to TRBJ1-6, with D tentatively TRBD1 (5 bases). There are 14 residues in the CDR3. V was shortened by 0 bases and J by 13 bases, with 13 bases between the two germline ends. The germline V gene encodes CDR1 LGHDT and CDR2 YNNKEL (reference sequence). CDR3 sequence: CASSQEGAAGPLHF. The DNA for the CDR3 is TGTGCCAGCAGCCAAGAAGGTGCGGCAGGGCCCCTCCACTTT.

This chain connects TRBV27 to TRBJ2-1; unclear D gene. V was clipped by 0 bases and J by 6 bases, with 6 bases between them. Germline values: CDR1 MNHEY, CDR2 SMNVEV (reference sequence). CDR3 length equals 13 residues. CDR3 amino acids: CASSLSSSNEQFF. The CDR3 region has the DNA TGTGCCAGCAGTTTATCGAGTAGCAATGAGCAGTTCTTC.

A single count supports this clone. The V and J genes are TRBV11-1 and TRBJ1-1; no firm D call. The germline gives CDR1 SGHAT, CDR2 FQDESV (reference sequence). This CDR3 spans 12 amino acids. The V end was cut by 3 bases, the J end by 3 bases, with 5 bases between. CDR3 loop: CASSFPDTEAFF. CDR3 nucleotide sequence: TGTGCCAGCAGCTTCCCAGACACTGAAGCTTTCTTT. The full variable domain, with the rest looked up from reference TRBV11-1 and TRBJ1-1, is EAEVAQSPRYKITEKSQAVAFWCDPISGHATLYWYRQILGQGPELLVQFQDESVVDDSQLPKDRFSAERLKGVDSTLKIQPAELGDSAMYLCASSFPDTEAFFGQGTRLTVV.

This chain connects TRBV7-9 to TRBJ1-3; possible D gene TRBD1, 6 bases. The CDR3 spans 16 residues. Trimming stripped 5 bases from V and 4 bases from J, with 18 bases between. Per germline, CDR1 SEHNR and CDR2 FQNEAQ (reference sequence). Here the CDR3 DNA reads TGTGCCAGCAGCCAGGGACACCCGCTTATGGGAAACACCATATATTTT. Its protein product is CASSQGHPLMGNTIYF.

The rearrangement joins TRBV4-2 to TRBJ2-1, with D perhaps matching TRBD1 (5 bases). Germline-derived CDR1 and CDR2 are LGHNA and YNFKEQ. V was cut by 2 bases and J by 7 bases, with 15 bases left in between. CDR3 size: 15 residues. The CDR3, as DNA: TGTGCCAGCAGCCAACGCGACAGATCGCCGAATGAGCAGTTCTTC. This encodes CASSQRDRSPNEQFF.

The J gene is TRBJ1-5, the V gene TRBV19, with D uncertain. Germline-derived CDR1 and CDR2 are LNHDA and SQIVND (reference sequence). V gave up 0 bases and J gave up 3 bases, with 12 bases separating them. The CDR3 contains 16 residues. The CDR3 spells CASSIETLGINQPQHF. The DNA of the CDR3 is TGTGCCAGTAGTATAGAAACCCTCGGGATCAATCAGCCCCAGCATTTT.

This chain uses TRBV2 with TRBJ2-1; D is ambiguous. The CDR3 has 12 residues. V was cut by 6 bases and J by 5 bases, with 8 bases left in between. From germline, CDR1 is SNHLY and CDR2 FYNNEI. This CDR3 reads CASSSLDNEQFF. CDR3 DNA: TGTGCCAGCAGCTCTCTAGACAATGAGCAGTTCTTC.

By share of the sample, this clone is medium-sized (0.01 to 0.1%). The chain joins TRBV2 to TRBJ1-5; D possibly corresponds to TRBD1 (6 bases). Trimming took 6 bases from V and 4 from J, leaving 13 bases between them. The length of the CDR3 is 14 residues. CDR1 and CDR2 from the germline V gene are SNHLY and FYNNEI. The CDR3, as DNA: TGTGCCAGCAGGCTCGGGGGGGCTAATCAGCCCCAGCATTTT. It specifies CASRLGGANQPQHF.

This clone was seen just once. The chain employs TRBV11-3 and TRBJ1-2; no reliable D call. The V gene lost 5 bases and the J gene lost 0 bases, with 22 bases spanning the gap. The CDR3 covers 18 residues. Germline V CDR1 and CDR2: SGHNT, YENEEA. The CDR3 protein is CASSGGGLHYLANYGYTF. DNA of the CDR3: TGTGCCAGCAGCGGTGGCGGGCTCCATTATTTAGCTAACTATGGCTACACCTTC.

Only one count was recorded for this clone. The chain carries TRBV6-5 and TRBJ2-1; the match to TRBD1 covers 7 bases. The CDR3 is made up of 13 amino acids. The germline CDR1 and CDR2 sequences are MNHEY and SVGAGI. Trimming removed 6 bases from V and 7 bases from J; junction bases left unmatched: 6. In DNA form, the CDR3 reads TGTGCCAGCAGAACACAGGGGTGGAATGAGCAGTTCTTC. Translated: CASRTQGWNEQFF.

This chain joins TRBV7-3 and TRBJ2-1; 11 bases line up with TRBD2. The CDR3 has 15 amino acids. CDR1 and CDR2 (germline): SGHTA, FQGTGA. Trimming cost V 1 base and J 7 bases; bases outside gene matches: 3. DNA of the CDR3: TGTGCCAGCAGCTTAATAGCGGGGGGGCTGAATGAGCAGTTCTTC. Encoded protein: CASSLIAGGLNEQFF.

This clone turned up a few times. The V call is TRBV19, the J call TRBJ2-1; 9 bases are shared with TRBD2. Trimming cost V 5 bases and J 7 bases; bases outside gene matches: 6. This CDR3 is built from 14 residues. Germline V lookup: CDR1 LNHDA, CDR2 SQIVND (reference sequence). CDR3 protein: CASSAGTSRNEQFF. CDR3 DNA sequence: TGTGCCAGTAGTGCCGGGACTAGCAGGAATGAGCAGTTCTTC.

V and J are TRBV10-1 and TRBJ2-3; no definite D call. The CDR3 runs 13 residues. Per the germline V gene, CDR1 is WNHNN and CDR2 is SYGVQD (reference sequence). Trimming removed 2 bases at V and 0 bases at J, with 3 bases between. CDR3 amino acids: CASSEHSTDTQYF. In nucleotides, the CDR3 is TGCGCCAGCAGTGAGCATAGCACAGATACGCAGTATTTT.

V is TRBV5-1 and J is TRBJ2-2; weak D call: TRBD1 (7 bases). V was cut by 2 bases and J by 3 bases, with 11 bases left in between. Germline CDR1 reads SGHRS; CDR2 reads YFSETQ. This CDR3 is 15 amino acids long. The CDR3 DNA reads as TGCGCCAGCAGCTTTGGCGGGACAGACACCGGGGAGCTGTTTTTT. Its translation: CASSFGGTDTGELFF.

This rearrangement joins TRBV7-3 to TRBJ2-1; possibly TRBD1 for D (6 bases). This CDR3 contains 15 residues. CDR1 and CDR2 from the germline V gene are SGHTA and FQGTGA. V was pared by 4 bases and J by 4 bases, with 14 bases between. The CDR3 spells CASSSNPTGYNEQFF. The CDR3 DNA reads TGTGCCAGCAGCTCGAATCCCACAGGGTACAATGAGCAGTTCTTC.

The rearrangement joins TRBV7-6 to TRBJ2-3, with 8 bases fitting TRBD2. The germline CDR1 and CDR2 sequences are SGHVS and FNYEAQ. The CDR3 length is 18 residues. J gave up 2 bases and V 8 bases, and 18 bases lay outside the gene matches. The CDR3 protein is CASRDLPGGGGFTDTQYF. The CDR3 DNA reads as TGTGCCAGCCGGGACCTACCGGGGGGGGGCGGATTCACAGATACGCAGTATTTT.

This sequence joins TRBV6-5 and TRBJ2-1, with D possibly being TRBD1 (6 bases). The CDR3 is 13 residues long. Per the germline V gene, CDR1 is MNHEY and CDR2 is SVGAGI. Trimming cost V 6 bases and J 0 bases, with 6 bases left between them. CDR3 in amino acids: CASRGGSYNEQFF. For the CDR3, the DNA is TGTGCCAGCAGAGGGGGCTCCTACAATGAGCAGTTCTTC.

The chain has TRBV7-2 and TRBJ2-3; D perhaps matches TRBD2 (5 bases). This CDR3 is 15 amino acids long. Per germline, CDR1 SGHTA and CDR2 FQGNSA. The ends were cut back, 5 bases at V and 0 bases at J, with 12 bases in the middle. The CDR3 nucleotides are TGTGCCAGCAGCGTACTAGTGTCTAGCACAGATACGCAGTATTTT. As protein: CASSVLVSSTDTQYF.

V and J are TRBV2 and TRBJ2-2; D remains ambiguous. CDR1 SNHLY and CDR2 FYNNEI come from the germline V gene. The CDR3 is made up of 12 amino acids. The V and J ends lost 6 bases and 5 bases respectively, with 7 bases between them. CDR3 protein: CASRRQTGELFF. DNA for the CDR3: TGTGCCAGCAGGAGGCAGACCGGGGAGCTGTTTTTT.

The chain carries TRBV18 and TRBJ1-2, with TRBD1 matching 7 bases. This CDR3 is 14 amino acids long. Trimming at V came to 0 bases and at J to 3 bases, leaving 1 base not matched to a gene. The V gene's germline CDR1 is KGHSH and CDR2 LQKENI. This chain's CDR3 is CASSPPGTDYGYTF. CDR3 sequence (DNA): TGTGCCAGCTCACCACCCGGGACAGACTATGGCTACACCTTC.

The chain recombines TRBV5-1 with TRBJ2-5; TRBD2 matches at 13 bases. The length of the CDR3 is 18 residues. Trimming at V came to 1 base and at J to 1 base, leaving 7 bases not matched to a gene. Germline CDR1 SGHRS, CDR2 YFSETQ. CDR3 amino acids: CASSLRLAGGITQETQYF. For the CDR3, the DNA is TGCGCCAGCAGCTTGAGACTAGCGGGGGGCATCACCCAAGAGACCCAGTACTTC.